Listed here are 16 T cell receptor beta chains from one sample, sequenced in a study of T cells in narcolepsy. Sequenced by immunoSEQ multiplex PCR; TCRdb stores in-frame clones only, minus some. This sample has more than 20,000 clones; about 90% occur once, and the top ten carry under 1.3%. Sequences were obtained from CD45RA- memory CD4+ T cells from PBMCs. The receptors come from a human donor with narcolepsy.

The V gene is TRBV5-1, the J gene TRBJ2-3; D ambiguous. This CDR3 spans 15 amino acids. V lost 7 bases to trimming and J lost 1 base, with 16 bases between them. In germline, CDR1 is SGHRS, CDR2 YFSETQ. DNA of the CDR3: TGCGCCAGCCGGTCGTCTTGGGTCCGCACAGATACGCAGTATTTT. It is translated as CASRSSWVRTDTQYF.

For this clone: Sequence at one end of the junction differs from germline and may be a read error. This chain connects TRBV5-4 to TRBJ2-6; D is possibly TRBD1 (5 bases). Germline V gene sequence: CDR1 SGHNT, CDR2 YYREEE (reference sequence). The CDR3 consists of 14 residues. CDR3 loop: CASSPGPGANVPTF. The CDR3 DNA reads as TGTGCCAGCAGCCCCGGCCCTGGGGCCAACGTCCCGACTTTC.

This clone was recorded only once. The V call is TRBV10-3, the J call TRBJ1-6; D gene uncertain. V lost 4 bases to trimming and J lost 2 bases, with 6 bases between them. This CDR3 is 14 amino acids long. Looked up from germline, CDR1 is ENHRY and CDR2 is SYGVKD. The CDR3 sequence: CAISVQPYNSPLHF. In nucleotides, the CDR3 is TGTGCCATCAGTGTTCAGCCCTATAATTCACCCCTCCACTTT.

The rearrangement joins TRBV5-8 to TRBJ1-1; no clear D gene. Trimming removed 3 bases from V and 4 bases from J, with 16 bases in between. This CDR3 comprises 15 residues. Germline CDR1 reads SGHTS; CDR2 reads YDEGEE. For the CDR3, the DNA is TGTGCCAGCAGCTGGCAAATATTTCGGGGCACTGAAGCTTTCTTT. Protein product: CASSWQIFRGTEAFF.

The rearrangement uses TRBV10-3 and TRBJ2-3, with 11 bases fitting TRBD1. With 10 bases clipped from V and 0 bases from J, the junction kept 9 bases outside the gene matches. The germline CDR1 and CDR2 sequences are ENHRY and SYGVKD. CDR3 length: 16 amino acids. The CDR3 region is CASGQGAGLSTDTQYF. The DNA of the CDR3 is TGTGCCAGTGGACAGGGGGCCGGTCTTAGCACAGATACGCAGTATTTT.

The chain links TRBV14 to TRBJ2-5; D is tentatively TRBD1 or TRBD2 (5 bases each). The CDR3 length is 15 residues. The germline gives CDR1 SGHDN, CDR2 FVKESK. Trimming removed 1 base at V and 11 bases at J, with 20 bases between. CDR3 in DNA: TGTGCCAGCAGCCAAGCCCCGGGACCAGTAGTTGAGCAGTACTTC. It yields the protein CASSQAPGPVVEQYF.

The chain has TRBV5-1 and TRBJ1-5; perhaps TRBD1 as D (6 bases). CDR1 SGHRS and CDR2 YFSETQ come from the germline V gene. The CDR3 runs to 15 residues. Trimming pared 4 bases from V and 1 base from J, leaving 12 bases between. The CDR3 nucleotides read TGCGCCAGCAGCCCAGTAACAGGGAGCAATCAGCCCCAGCATTTT. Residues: CASSPVTGSNQPQHF.

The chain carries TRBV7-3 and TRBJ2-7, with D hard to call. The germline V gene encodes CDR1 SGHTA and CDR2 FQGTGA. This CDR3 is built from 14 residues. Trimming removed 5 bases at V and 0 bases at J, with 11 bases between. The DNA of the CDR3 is TGTGCCAGCAGCAAGCACGAGTTCTCCTACGAGCAGTACTTC. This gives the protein CASSKHEFSYEQYF.

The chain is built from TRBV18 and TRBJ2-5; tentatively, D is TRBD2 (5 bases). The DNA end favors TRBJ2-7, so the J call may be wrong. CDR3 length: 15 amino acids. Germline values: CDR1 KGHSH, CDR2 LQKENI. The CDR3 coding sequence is TGTGCCAGCTCACCACCGGGTAGCGTCGCCTACGAGCAGTACTTC. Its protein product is CASSPPGSVAYEQYF.

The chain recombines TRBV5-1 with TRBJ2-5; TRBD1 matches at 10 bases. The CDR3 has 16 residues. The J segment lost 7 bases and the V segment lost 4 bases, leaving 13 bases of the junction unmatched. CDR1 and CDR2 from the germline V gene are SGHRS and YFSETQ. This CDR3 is CASSPIPGQGLGTQYF. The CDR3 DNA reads TGCGCCAGCAGCCCAATACCGGGACAGGGGTTGGGGACCCAGTACTTC.

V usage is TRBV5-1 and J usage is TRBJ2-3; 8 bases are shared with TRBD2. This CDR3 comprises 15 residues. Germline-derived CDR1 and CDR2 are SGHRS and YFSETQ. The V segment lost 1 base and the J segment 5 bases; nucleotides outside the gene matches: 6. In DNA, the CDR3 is TGCGCCAGCAGCTTGACGGGAGGGCCGGTAGATACGCAGTATTTT. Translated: CASSLTGGPVDTQYF.

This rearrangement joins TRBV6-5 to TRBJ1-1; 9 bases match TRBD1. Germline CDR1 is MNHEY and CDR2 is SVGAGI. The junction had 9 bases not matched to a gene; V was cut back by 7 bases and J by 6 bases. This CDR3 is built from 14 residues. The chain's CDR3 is CASNPTGGVPEAFF. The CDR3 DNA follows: TGTGCCAGCAACCCGACAGGGGGGGTGCCTGAAGCTTTCTTT.

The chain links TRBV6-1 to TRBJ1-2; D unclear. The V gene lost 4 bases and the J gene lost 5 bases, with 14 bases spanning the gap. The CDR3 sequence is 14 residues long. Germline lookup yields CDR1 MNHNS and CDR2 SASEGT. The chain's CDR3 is CASSARTADYGYTF. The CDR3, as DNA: TGTGCCAGCAGTGCCCGGACGGCCGATTATGGCTACACCTTC.

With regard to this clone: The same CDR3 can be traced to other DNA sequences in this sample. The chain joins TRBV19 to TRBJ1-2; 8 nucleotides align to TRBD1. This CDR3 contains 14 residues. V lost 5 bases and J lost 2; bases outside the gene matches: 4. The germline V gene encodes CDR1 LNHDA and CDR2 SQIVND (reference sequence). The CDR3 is CASSETGANYGYTF. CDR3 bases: TGTGCCAGTAGTGAGACAGGGGCAAACTATGGCTACACCTTC.

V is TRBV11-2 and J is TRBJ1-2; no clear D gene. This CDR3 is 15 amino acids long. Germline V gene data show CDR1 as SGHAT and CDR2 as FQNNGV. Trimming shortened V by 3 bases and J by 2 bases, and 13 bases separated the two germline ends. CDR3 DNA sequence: TGTGCCAGCAGCTTCCTCCCGGACTGGAACTATGGCTACACCTTC. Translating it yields CASSFLPDWNYGYTF.

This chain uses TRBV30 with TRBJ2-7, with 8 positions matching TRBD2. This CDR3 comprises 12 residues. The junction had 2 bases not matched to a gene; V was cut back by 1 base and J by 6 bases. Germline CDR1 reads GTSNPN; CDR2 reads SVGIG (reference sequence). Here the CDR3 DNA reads TGTGCCTGGAGTGCGGGGGGGGCCGAGCAGTACTTC. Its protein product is CAWSAGGAEQYF.